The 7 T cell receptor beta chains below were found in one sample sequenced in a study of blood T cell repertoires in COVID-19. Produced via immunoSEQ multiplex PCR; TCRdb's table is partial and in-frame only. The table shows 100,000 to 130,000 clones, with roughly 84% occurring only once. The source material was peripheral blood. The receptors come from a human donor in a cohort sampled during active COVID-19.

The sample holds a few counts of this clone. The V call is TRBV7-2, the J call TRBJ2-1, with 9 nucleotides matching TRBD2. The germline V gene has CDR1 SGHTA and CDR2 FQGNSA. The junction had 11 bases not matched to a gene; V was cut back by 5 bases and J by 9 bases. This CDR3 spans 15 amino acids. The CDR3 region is CASSRRGGGRGEQFF. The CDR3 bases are TGTGCCAGCAGCCGGCGGGGCGGCGGGAGGGGTGAGCAGTTCTTC.

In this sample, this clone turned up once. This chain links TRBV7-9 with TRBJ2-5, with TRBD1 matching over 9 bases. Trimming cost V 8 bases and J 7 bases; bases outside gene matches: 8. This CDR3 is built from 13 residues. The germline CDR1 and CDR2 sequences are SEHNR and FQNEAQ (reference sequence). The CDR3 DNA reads TGTGCCAGCCTAGGAGGGACAGGGCTGACCCAGTACTTC. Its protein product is CASLGGTGLTQYF.

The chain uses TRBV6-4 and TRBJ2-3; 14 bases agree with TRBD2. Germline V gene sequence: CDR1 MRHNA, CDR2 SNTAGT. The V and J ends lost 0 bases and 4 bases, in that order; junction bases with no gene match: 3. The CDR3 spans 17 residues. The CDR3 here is CASSDSTTSGGADTQYF. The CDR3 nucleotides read TGTGCCAGCAGTGACTCCACGACTAGCGGGGGGGCAGATACGCAGTATTTT.

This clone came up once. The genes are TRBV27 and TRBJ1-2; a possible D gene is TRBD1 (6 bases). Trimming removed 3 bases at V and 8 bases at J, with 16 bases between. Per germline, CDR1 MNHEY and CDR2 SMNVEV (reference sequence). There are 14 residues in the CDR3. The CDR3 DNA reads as TGTGCCAGCAGTTTTAGGGACATATCCTCCGGCTACACCTTC. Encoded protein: CASSFRDISSGYTF.

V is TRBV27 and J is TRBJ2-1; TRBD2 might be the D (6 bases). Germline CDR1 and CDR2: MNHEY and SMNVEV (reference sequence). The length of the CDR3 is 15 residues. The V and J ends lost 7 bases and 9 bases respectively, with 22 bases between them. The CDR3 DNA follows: TGTGCCAGCACCCCAAGGTGGCGGGGCGGAGGTGAGCAGTTCTTC. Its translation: CASTPRWRGGGEQFF.

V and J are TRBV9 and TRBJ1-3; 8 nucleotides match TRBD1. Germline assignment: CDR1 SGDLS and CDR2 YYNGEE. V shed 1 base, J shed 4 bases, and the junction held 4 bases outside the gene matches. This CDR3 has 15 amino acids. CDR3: CASSVQGAPGNTIYF. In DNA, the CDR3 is TGTGCCAGCAGCGTACAGGGGGCGCCGGGAAACACCATATATTTT. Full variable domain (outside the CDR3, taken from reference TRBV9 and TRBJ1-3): DSGVTQTPKHLITATGQRVTLRCSPRSGDLSVYWYQQSLDQGLQFLIQYYNGEERAKGNILERFSAQQFPDLHSELNLSSLELGDSALYFCASSVQGAPGNTIYFGEGSWLTVV.

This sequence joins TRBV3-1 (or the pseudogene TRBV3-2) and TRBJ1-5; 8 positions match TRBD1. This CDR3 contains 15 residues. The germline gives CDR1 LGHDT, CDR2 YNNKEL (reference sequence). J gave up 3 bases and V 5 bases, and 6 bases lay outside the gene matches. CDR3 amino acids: CASSSRGQDNQPQHF. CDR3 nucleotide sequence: TGTGCCAGCAGCTCGCGGGGACAGGACAATCAGCCCCAGCATTTT.